The 20 T cell receptor beta chains below were found in one sample sequenced in a study of kidney transplant recipient with SARS-CoV-2 infection. MiXCR, run by TCRdb on the reads, gives a single entry per CDR3 protein. This sample yields roughly 250,000 distinct CDR3 sequences, of which 25% to 35% are seen a single time; around 6.8% belongs to the top ten. Material: a blood sample, obtained at baseline and between days 110 and 120 from a kidney transplant recipient. The receptors were sampled from a young adult male patient who had COVID-19 and was a kidney transplant recipient. The T cells may come from the graft donor.

This clonotype was seen repeatedly, ten times or more. The chain combines TRBV5-1 with TRBJ1-6; D ambiguous. The V end was cut by 5 bases, the J end by 11 bases, with 20 bases between. This CDR3 region has 15 residues. Germline CDR1 reads SGHRS; CDR2 reads YFSETQ. DNA of the CDR3: TGCGCCAGCAGAGCTCGTCAGGCATCCCGGGCACCCCTCCACTTT. This encodes CASRARQASRAPLHF. Filled out from reference TRBV5-1 and TRBJ1-6, the complete variable domain reads KAGVTQTPRYLIKTRGQQVTLSCSPISGHRSVSWYQQTPGQGLQFLFEYFSETQRNKGNFPGRFSGRQFSNSRSEMNVSTLELGDSALYLCASRARQASRAPLHFGNGTRLTVT.

As concerns this clonotype: This may stem from a read error, because a much larger clone lies one nucleotide away. The genes are TRBV28 and TRBJ2-7, with TRBD2 matching over 8 bases. The CDR3 contains 15 residues. V lost 7 bases and J lost 2; bases outside the gene matches: 10. Germline loops: CDR1 MDHEN, CDR2 SYDVKM. The CDR3, as DNA: TGTGCCAGCAAGGTCTCGGGACTAGTGGCCTACGAGCAGTACTTC. Residues: CASKVSGLVAYEQYF.

The J gene is TRBJ1-2, the V gene TRBV7-2; D ambiguous. The CDR3 has 17 residues. Germline loops: CDR1 SGHTA, CDR2 FQGNSA. V gave up 5 bases and J gave up 4 bases, with 23 bases separating them. The CDR3 loop is CASSAAYRDGKTYGYTF. The CDR3 DNA follows: TGTGCCAGCAGCGCGGCATACAGAGACGGAAAGACCTATGGCTACACCTTC. Supplemented by reference TRBV7-2 and TRBJ1-2, the full variable domain reads GAGVSQSPSNKVTEKGKDVELRCDPISGHTALYWYRQSLGQGLEFLIYFQGNSAPDKSGLPSDRFSAERTGGSVSTLTIQRTQQEDSAVYLCASSAAYRDGKTYGYTFGSGTRLTVV.

Comments on this clonotype: A much larger clone lies one base from this, so it may be a read error. The chain uses TRBV28 and TRBJ2-7; the match to TRBD1 covers 7 bases. Germline values: CDR1 MDHEN, CDR2 SYDVKM. V lost 7 bases to trimming and J lost 2 bases; unmatched junction nucleotides: 11. The CDR3 spans 15 residues. For the CDR3, the DNA is TGTGCCAGCACCCTCCAAGGGGGCCGGCCCTACGAGCAGTACTTC. Amino acid sequence: CASTLQGGRPYEQYF.

Worth noting for this clonotype: It may be a read error: a sequence one base away is much more abundant. The CDR3 loop reads CNVEDLWAGNSGEQYF. In DNA, the CDR3 is TGCAACGTTGAAGATCTTTGGGCTGGCAACTCCGGCGAGCAGTACTTC. The J gene is TRBJ2-7, the V gene TRBV29-1; no reliable D call. CDR3 length: 16 residues. Germline CDR1 SQVTM, CDR2 ANQGSEA.

This clonotype has only one observation. It differs at one base from a far larger clone, so likely a read error. V and J are TRBV24-1 and TRBJ2-4, with 8 bases matching TRBD2. V lost 5 bases, J lost 13 bases, and 15 bases stayed unmatched. The CDR3 is 15 amino acids. CDR1 and CDR2 (germline): KGHDR, SFDVKD. CDR3 sequence (DNA): TGTGCCACCAGTGTAGGGCGGCGGGAGGAATGCGGGCAGTACTTC. Translation gives CATSVGRREECGQYF.

For this clonotype: With a much larger clone just one base away, this may be a read error. V and J are TRBV6-5 and TRBJ1-1; 7 bases map to TRBD1. This CDR3 has 14 residues. Germline loops: CDR1 MNHEY, CDR2 SVGAGI. In DNA form, the CDR3 reads TGTGCCAGCGGTTATGGGACAGCGAACACTGAAGCTTTCTTT. It yields the protein CASGYGTANTEAFF.

Comments on this clonotype: A much larger clone is a single base away; this may be a read error. The chain carries TRBV18 and TRBJ1-5; 7 positions agree with TRBD1. Germline V gene lookup returns CDR1 KGHSH and CDR2 LQKENI. The length of the CDR3 is 14 residues. V lost 6 bases to trimming and J lost 2 bases; unmatched junction nucleotides: 4. The CDR3: CASSIRGGNQPQHF. The CDR3, as DNA: TGTGCCAGCTCTATCAGGGGGGGCAATCAGCCCCAGCATTTT.

The sample holds many counts of this clonotype. In nucleotides, the CDR3 is TGCAGTGCTAGAGATCTCACGCACAGGGCGGGCACTGAAGCTTTCTTT. This codes for CSARDLTHRAGTEAFF. The rearrangement joins TRBV20-1 to TRBJ1-1; possible D gene TRBD1, 6 bases. This CDR3 comprises 16 residues. Germline-derived CDR1 and CDR2 are DFQATT and SNEGSKA (reference sequence). V was pared by 0 bases and J by 4 bases, with 18 bases between.

This clonotype was recorded many times. The V call is TRBV21-1, the J call TRBJ2-1; TRBD2 was called by the table and not checked on the DNA. TRBV21-1 is listed as a pseudogene. The CDR3 totals 15 residues. The CDR3 region has the DNA TGTGCCAGCCCAAGGAGCGGGCATGGATACAATGAGCAGTTCTTC. Protein: CASPRSGHGYNEQFF.

This clonotype was detected many times. As DNA, the CDR3 is TGTGCCAGCAGCCTCTTCCATAAGTGCCGAAAGACCTATGGCTACACCTTC. It codes for CASSLFHKCRKTYGYTF. The chain uses TRBV7-7 and TRBJ1-2; D not certain. V lost 5 bases to trimming and J lost 4 bases, with 23 bases between them. The CDR3 covers 17 residues. Germline V gene sequence: CDR1 SSHAT, CDR2 FNYEAQ (reference sequence).

This clonotype was observed many times. The rearrangement links TRBV27 to TRBJ2-7; D remains unclear. There are 12 residues in the CDR3. Germline-derived CDR1 and CDR2 are MNHEY and SMNVEV (reference sequence). Trimming took 8 bases from V and 3 from J, leaving 11 bases between them. CDR3 in DNA: TGTGCCAGCTCTGGAGCGAACTACGAGCAGTACTTC. This sequence encodes CASSGANYEQYF.

Many counts were recorded for this clonotype. The V and J genes are TRBV5-5 and TRBJ1-2; no definite D call. Germline lookup yields CDR1 SGHKS and CDR2 YYEKEE (reference sequence). This CDR3 region has 16 residues. Trimming cost V 6 bases and J 4 bases, with 22 bases left between them. The CDR3 loop reads CASKQPVSRKTYGYTF. For the CDR3, the DNA is TGTGCCAGCAAGCAGCCTGTCTCGCGAAAGACCTATGGCTACACCTTC.

The chain couples TRBV24-1 to TRBJ2-5; 7 bases are shared with TRBD1. The V gene end was trimmed by 5 bases and the J gene end by 0 bases; junction bases not matched to a gene: 2. The CDR3 has 14 amino acids. The V gene's germline CDR1 is KGHDR and CDR2 SFDVKD. CDR3: CATSVGTDQETQYF. The CDR3 DNA follows: TGTGCCACCAGTGTCGGGACAGACCAAGAGACCCAGTACTTC.

This clonotype has a count of ten or more. The chain has TRBV7-4 and TRBJ1-2; D uncertain. The CDR3 extends over 17 amino acids. Germline-derived CDR1 and CDR2 are SGHVT and SQSDAQ. V dropped 5 bases and J dropped 4 bases, with 23 bases sitting between them. The CDR3 sequence is CASSVLYSARKTYGYTF. The CDR3 nucleotides read TGTGCCAGCAGCGTGCTATATTCAGCTCGAAAGACCTATGGCTACACCTTC.

Note on this clonotype: It may be a read error: a sequence one base away is much more abundant. The V and J genes are TRBV6-1 and TRBJ1-2; no clear D gene. The CDR3 covers 17 residues. CDR1 and CDR2 from the germline V gene are MNHNS and SASEGT. CDR3 nucleotide sequence: TGTGCCGGCAGTAACGTCCTCTCTATGCGAAAGACCTATGGCTACACCTTC. This gives the protein CAGSNVLSMRKTYGYTF.

In this sample, this clonotype turned up many times. J is TRBJ2-1 and V is TRBV4-2, with TRBD2 identical over 8 bases. V was pared by 1 base and J by 5 bases, with 4 bases of the junction left unmatched. The CDR3 loop spans 15 amino acids. From germline, CDR1 is LGHNA and CDR2 YNFKEQ. The CDR3 region has the DNA TGTGCCAGCAGCCAAGCGGGAGGGCCCAACAATGAGCAGTTCTTC. Its translation is CASSQAGGPNNEQFF.

Note on this clonotype: A much larger clonotype is one base distant, so this may be a read error. Written as DNA, the CDR3 is TGTGCCAGCAGTGAGGACTGGGAATGTAGAAAGACCTATGGCTACACCTTC. It is translated as CASSEDWECRKTYGYTF. The chain combines TRBV6-1 with TRBJ1-2; D not resolved. The CDR3 has 17 residues. Germline values: CDR1 MNHNS, CDR2 SASEGT. V was pared by 3 bases and J by 4 bases, with 21 bases between.

On this clonotype: It may be a read error: a sequence one base away is much more abundant. The V call is TRBV6-5, the J call TRBJ1-2, with 7 bases fitting TRBD1. This CDR3 is 18 amino acids long. In germline, CDR1 is MNHEY, CDR2 SVGAGI. The CDR3 reads CASSYQGQTNAVNCGYTF. CDR3 sequence (DNA): TGTGCCAGCAGTTACCAGGGACAGACAAACGCAGTTAACTGTGGCTACACCTTC.

This clonotype was detected many times. This chain connects TRBV7-9 to TRBJ1-1; D unclear. This CDR3 spans 13 amino acids. V lost 3 bases and J lost 10, with 15 bases in between. Germline V CDR1 and CDR2: SEHNR, FQNEAQ (reference sequence). CDR3 in DNA: TGTGCCAGCAGCTTCGACTCTCCCCTTGGAGCTTTCTTT. Translation: CASSFDSPLGAFF.